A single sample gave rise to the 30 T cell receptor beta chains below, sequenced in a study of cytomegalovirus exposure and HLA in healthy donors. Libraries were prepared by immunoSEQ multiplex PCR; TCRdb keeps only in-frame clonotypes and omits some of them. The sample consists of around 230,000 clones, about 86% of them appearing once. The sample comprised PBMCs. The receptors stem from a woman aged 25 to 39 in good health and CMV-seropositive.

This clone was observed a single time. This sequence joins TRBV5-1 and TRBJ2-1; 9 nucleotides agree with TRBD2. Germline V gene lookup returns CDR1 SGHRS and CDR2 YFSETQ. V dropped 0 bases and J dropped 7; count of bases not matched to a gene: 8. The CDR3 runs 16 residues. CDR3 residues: CASSLVASGISNEQFF. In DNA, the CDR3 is TGCGCCAGCAGCTTGGTGGCTAGCGGGATTTCGAATGAGCAGTTCTTC. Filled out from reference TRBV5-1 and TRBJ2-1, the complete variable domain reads KAGVTQTPRYLIKTRGQQVTLSCSPISGHRSVSWYQQTPGQGLQFLFEYFSETQRNKGNFPGRFSGRQFSNSRSEMNVSTLELGDSALYLCASSLVASGISNEQFFGPGTRLTVL.

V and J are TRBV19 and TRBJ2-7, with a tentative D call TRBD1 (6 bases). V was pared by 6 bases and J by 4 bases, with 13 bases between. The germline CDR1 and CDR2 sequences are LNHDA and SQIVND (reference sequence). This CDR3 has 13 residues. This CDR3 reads CASRAPGQYEQYF. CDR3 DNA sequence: TGTGCCAGTAGGGCTCCTGGACAGTACGAGCAGTACTTC.

CDR3 in amino acids: CASSSQAASSYEQYF. The CDR3 DNA sequence: TGTGCCAGCAGTTCACAAGCGGCCAGCTCCTACGAGCAGTACTTC. V and J are TRBV27 and TRBJ2-7, with D tentatively TRBD2 (5 bases). This CDR3 contains 15 residues. V was trimmed by 4 bases and J by 0 bases, leaving 13 bases between them. Germline V gene lookup returns CDR1 MNHEY and CDR2 SMNVEV (reference sequence).

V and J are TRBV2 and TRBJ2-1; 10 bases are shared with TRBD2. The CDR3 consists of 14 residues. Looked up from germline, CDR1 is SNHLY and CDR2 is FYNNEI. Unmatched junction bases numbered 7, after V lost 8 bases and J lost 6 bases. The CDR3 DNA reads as TGTGCCAGCTCTGGAGCGGGAGGGCTCAATGAGCAGTTCTTC. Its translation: CASSGAGGLNEQFF.

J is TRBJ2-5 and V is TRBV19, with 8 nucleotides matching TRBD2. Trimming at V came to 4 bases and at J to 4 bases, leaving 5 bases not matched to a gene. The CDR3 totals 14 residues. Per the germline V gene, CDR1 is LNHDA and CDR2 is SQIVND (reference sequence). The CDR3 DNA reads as TGTGCCAGTAGTAGCAGCGGGAGCCCAGAGACCCAGTACTTC. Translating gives CASSSSGSPETQYF.

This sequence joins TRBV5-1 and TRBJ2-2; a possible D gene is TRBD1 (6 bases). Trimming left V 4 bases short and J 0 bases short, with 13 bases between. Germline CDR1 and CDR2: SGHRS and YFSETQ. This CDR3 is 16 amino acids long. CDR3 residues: CASSLGQSANTGELFF. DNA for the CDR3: TGCGCCAGCAGCCTAGGACAGTCAGCGAACACCGGGGAGCTGTTTTTT.

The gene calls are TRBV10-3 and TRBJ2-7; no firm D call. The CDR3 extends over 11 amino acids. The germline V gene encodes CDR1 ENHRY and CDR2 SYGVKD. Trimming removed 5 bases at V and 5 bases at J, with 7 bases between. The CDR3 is CAISLADEQYF. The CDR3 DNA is TGTGCCATCAGTCTCGCGGACGAGCAGTACTTC.

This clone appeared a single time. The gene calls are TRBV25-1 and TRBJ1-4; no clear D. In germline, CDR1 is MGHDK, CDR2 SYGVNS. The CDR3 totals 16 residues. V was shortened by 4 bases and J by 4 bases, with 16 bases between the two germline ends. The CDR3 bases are TGTGCCAGCAGTGGAGAACAGTTTCGAAGTAATGAAAAACTGTTTTTT. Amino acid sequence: CASSGEQFRSNEKLFF. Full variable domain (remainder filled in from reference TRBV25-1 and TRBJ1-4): EADIYQTPRYLVIGTGKKITLECSQTMGHDKMYWYQQDPGMELHLIHYSYGVNSTEKGDLSSESTVSRIRTEHFPLTLESARPSHTSQYLCASSGEQFRSNEKLFFGSGTQLSVL.

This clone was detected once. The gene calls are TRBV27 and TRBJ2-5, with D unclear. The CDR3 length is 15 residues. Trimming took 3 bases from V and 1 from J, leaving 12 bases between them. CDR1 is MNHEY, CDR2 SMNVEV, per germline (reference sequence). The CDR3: CASSFYPRVQETQYF. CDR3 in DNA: TGTGCCAGCAGTTTTTACCCACGGGTCCAAGAGACCCAGTACTTC.

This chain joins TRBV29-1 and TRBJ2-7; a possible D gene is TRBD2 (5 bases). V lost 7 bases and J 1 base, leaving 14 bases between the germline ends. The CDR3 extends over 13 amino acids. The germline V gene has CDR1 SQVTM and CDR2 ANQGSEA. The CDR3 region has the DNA TGCAGCGCCGTGGGGAGCAGATCCTACGAGCAGTACTTC. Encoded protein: CSAVGSRSYEQYF.

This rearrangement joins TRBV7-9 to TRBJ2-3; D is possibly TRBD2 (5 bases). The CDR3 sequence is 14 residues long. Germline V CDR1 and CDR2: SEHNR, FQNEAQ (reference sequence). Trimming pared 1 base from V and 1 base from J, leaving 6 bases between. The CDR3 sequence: CASSLVLGTDTQYF. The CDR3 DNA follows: TGTGCCAGCAGCTTAGTACTAGGCACAGATACGCAGTATTTT.

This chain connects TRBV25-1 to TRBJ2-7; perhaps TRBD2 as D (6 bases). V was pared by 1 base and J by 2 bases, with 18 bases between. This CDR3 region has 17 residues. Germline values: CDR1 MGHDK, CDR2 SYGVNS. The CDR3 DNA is TGTGCCAGCAGTGAATTTGGTGGCACGGGGGATCCCTACGAGCAGTACTTC. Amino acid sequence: CASSEFGGTGDPYEQYF.

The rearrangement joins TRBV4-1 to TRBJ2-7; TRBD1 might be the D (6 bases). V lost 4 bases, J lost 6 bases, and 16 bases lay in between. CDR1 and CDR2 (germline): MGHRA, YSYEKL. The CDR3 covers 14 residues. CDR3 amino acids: CASSPQVRGREQYF. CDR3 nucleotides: TGCGCCAGCAGCCCGCAAGTCAGGGGCCGCGAGCAGTACTTC.

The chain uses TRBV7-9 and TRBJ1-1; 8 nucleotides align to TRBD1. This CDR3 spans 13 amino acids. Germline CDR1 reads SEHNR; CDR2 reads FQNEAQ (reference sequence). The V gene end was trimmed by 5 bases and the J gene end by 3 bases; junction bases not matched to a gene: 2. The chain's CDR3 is CASSLDRDTEAFF. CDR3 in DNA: TGTGCCAGCAGCCTGGACAGGGACACTGAAGCTTTCTTT.

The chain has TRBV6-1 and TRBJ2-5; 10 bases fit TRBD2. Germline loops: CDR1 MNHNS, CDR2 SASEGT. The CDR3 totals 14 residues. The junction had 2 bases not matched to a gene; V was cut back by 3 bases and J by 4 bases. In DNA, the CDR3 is TGTGCCAGCAGTGATTTAGCGGGAGGAGAGACCCAGTACTTC. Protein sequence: CASSDLAGGETQYF.

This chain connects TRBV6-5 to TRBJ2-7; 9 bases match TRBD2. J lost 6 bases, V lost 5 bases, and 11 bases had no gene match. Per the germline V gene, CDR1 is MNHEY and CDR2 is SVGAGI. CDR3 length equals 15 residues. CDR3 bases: TGTGCCAGCAGTGTCACCGGGACTAGCCTCTTCGAGCAGTACTTC. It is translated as CASSVTGTSLFEQYF.

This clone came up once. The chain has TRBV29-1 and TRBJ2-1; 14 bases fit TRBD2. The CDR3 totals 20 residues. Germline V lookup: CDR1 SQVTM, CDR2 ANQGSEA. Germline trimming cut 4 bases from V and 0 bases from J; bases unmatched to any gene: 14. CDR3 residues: CSVVGTSGSLGLSSYNEQFF. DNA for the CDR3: TGCAGCGTTGTGGGGACTAGCGGGAGTTTGGGGTTAAGCTCCTACAATGAGCAGTTCTTC.

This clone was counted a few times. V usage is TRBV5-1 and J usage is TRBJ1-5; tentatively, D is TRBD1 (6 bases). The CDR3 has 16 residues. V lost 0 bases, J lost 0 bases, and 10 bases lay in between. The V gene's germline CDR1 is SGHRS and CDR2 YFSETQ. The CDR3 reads CASSLGDTYSNQPQHF. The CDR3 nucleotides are TGCGCCAGCAGCTTGGGGGACACGTATAGCAATCAGCCCCAGCATTTT.

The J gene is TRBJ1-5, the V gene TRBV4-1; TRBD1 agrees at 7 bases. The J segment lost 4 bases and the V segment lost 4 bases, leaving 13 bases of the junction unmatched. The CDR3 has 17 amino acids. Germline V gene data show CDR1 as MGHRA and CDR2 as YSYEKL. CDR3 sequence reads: CASSLLARQGVNQPQHF. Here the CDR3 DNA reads TGCGCCAGCAGCCTCTTAGCGAGACAGGGAGTGAATCAGCCCCAGCATTTT.

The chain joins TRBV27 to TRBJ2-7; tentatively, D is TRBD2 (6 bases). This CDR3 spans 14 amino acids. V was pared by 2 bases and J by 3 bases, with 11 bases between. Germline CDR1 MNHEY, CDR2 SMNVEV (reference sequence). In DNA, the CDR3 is TGTGCCAGCAGTTTAATCGTGGGGGGCTACGAGCAGTACTTC. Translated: CASSLIVGGYEQYF.

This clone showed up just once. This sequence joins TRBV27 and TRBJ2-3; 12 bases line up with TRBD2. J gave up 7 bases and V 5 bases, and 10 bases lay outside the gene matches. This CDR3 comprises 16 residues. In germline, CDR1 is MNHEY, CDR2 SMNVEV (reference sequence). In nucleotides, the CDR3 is TGTGCCAGCAGTCGACAACTAGCGGGAGGAGTGAATACGCAGTATTTT. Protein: CASSRQLAGGVNTQYF.

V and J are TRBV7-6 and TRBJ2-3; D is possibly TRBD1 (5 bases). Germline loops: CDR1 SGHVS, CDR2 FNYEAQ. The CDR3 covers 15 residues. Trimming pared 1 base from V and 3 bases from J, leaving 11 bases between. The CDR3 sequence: CASSLVGQGTDTQYF. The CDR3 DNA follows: TGTGCCAGCAGCTTAGTAGGCCAGGGAACAGATACGCAGTATTTT.

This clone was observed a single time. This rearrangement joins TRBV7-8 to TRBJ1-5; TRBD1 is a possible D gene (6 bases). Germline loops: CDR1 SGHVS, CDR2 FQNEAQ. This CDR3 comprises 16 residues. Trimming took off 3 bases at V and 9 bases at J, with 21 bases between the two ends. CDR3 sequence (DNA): TGTGCCAGCAGCTTTGAACCCGGACAGACTCTAAGGCCCCAGCATTTT. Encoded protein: CASSFEPGQTLRPQHF.

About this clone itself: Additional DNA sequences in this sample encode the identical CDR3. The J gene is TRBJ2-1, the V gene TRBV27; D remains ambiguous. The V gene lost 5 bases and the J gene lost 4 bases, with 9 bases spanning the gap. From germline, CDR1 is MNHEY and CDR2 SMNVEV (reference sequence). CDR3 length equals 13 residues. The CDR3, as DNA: TGTGCCAGCAGTCTTGACTCTTACAATGAGCAGTTCTTC. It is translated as CASSLDSYNEQFF.

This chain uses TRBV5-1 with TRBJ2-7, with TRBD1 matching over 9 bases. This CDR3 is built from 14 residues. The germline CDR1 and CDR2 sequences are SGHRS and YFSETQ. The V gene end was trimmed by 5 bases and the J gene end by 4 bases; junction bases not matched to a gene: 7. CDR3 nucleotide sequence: TGCGCCAGCAGTCCCGGGACAGGGCCGTACGAGCAGTACTTC. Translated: CASSPGTGPYEQYF.

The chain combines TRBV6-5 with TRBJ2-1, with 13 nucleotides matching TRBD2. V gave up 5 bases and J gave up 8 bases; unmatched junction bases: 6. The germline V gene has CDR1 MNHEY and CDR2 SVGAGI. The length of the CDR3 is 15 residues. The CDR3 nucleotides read TGTGCCAGCAGTACACTAGCGGGAGGGCCGTATGAGCAGTTCTTC. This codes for CASSTLAGGPYEQFF.

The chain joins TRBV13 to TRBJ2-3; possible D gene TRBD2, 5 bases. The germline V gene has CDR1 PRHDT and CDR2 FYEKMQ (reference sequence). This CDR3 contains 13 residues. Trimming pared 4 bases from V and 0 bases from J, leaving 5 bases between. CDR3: CASSWTSTDTQYF. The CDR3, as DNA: TGTGCCAGCAGCTGGACTAGCACAGATACGCAGTATTTT.

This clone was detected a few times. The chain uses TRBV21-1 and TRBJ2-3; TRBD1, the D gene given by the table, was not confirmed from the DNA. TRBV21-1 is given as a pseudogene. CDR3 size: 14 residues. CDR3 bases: TGTGCCAGCAGCAGGGGGACAGTACGATATACGCAGTATTTT. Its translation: CASSRGTVRYTQYF.

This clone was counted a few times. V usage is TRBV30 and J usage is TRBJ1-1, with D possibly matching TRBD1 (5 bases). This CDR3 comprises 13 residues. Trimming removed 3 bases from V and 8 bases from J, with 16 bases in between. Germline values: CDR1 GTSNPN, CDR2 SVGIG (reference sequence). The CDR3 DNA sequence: TGTGCCTGGAGCTCGGGGGGTGCCCGGGAAGCTTTCTTT. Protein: CAWSSGGAREAFF.

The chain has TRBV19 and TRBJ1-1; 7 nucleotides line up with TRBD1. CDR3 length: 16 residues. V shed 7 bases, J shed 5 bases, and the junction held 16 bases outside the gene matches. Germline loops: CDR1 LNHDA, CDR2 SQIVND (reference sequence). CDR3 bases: TGTGCCAGTACGATAGTCGAGACAGGGTACCGGACTGAAGCTTTCTTT. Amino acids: CASTIVETGYRTEAFF.